This T cell receptor beta chain was observed in a study of T cells expressing NK-cell markers. Reanalyzing the 5' RACE reads, TCRdb keeps one entry per CDR3 protein, without DNA. The specimen's table records some 600,000 distinct CDR3 sequences. Germline assignment: CDR1 DFQATT and CDR2 SNEGSKA (reference sequence). This CDR3 is 11 amino acids long. The sequenced material came from blood T cells: a sorted CD56 or NKG2C T cell subset, CD4+ or CD8+ T cells, or bulk PBMC T cells (not recorded which). This clonotype was obtained from a man between 18 and 35 years old in good health. V usage is TRBV20-1 and J usage is TRBJ2-5. CDR3: CSARNTQTQYF.